This T cell receptor beta chain is from a study of a mutant IDH1 vaccine in newly diagnosed glioma. At the level of the study: Patients underwent eight vaccinations, which took place in weeks 1, 3, 5, 7, 11, 15, 19 and 23. The initiation of vaccination occurred 4-6 weeks after radiotherapy alone, or with temozolomide cycles.

Time point here: week 5, during vaccination. In every dose of vaccine, 300 ug of mutant IDH1 20-mer peptide was given alongside topical imiquimod. Assay: immunoSEQ multiplex PCR; the TCRdb copy retains only in-frame clones and omits some. The table has roughly 72,000 clones, 75% to 95% seen once; the top ten hold about 0.61%. The length of the CDR3 is 12 residues. V was shortened by 6 bases and J by 5 bases, with 10 bases between the two germline ends. Per the germline V gene, CDR1 is SQVTM and CDR2 is ANQGSEA. As to this clone: Its antigen is undetermined.

The chain couples TRBV29-1 to TRBJ2-2; D is possibly TRBD1 or TRBD2 (5 bases each). The TCR was taken from a woman aged 45-59 years with glioma. Sequenced here: PBMCs, sampled from a glioma patient whose treatment included an IDH1 peptide vaccine. This chain's CDR3 is CSVDSGTGELFF. CDR3 in DNA: TGCAGCGTGGACTCAGGGACCGGGGAGCTGTTTTTT.